One sample yielded the 32 T cell receptor beta chains listed below, sequenced in a study of vaccination and CD4 T cells after COVID-19. These receptors' targets are unknown. The sample's treatment: approximately 9-day PBMC culture with coronavirus spike peptide pools or control peptides (ViraFEST assay). The study sequenced cultured CD4+ T cell DNA using the Oncomine TCR Beta short-read assay. TCRdb passed the PCR reads through MiXCR, listing each CDR3 protein once. Of around 19,000 distinct CDR3 sequences in the sample, nearly 55% were seen once. The sequenced material came from CD4+ T cells from blood, cultured in vitro. The receptors here all came from a human donor who had recovered from COVID-19.

This chain uses TRBV19 with TRBJ1-2; no definite D call. CDR1 and CDR2 from the germline V gene are LNHDA and SQIVND (reference sequence). The CDR3 sequence is 13 residues long. V lost 3 bases, J lost 1 base, and 6 bases lay in between. CDR3: CASSISDNYGYTF. As DNA, the CDR3 is TGTGCCAGTAGTATTTCAGATAACTATGGCTACACCTTC.

The chain joins TRBV5-3 to TRBJ1-1; TRBD1 matches 7 bases. TRBV5-3 is filed as an ORF, its function uncertain. The CDR3 loop spans 15 amino acids. J was trimmed by 0 bases and V by 8 bases; bases with no gene match: 10. The CDR3 is CASRRDSLLNTEAFF. In DNA form, the CDR3 reads TGTGCCAGCAGGAGGGACAGCCTCTTGAACACTGAAGCTTTCTTT.

V gene TRBV5-4 combines with J gene TRBJ2-1, with 9 bases aligning to TRBD1. V dropped 2 bases and J dropped 12; count of bases not matched to a gene: 12. This CDR3 has 15 amino acids. In germline, CDR1 is SGHNT, CDR2 YYREEE (reference sequence). CDR3 residues: CASSLRGQGSLGQFF. DNA of the CDR3: TGTGCCAGCAGCTTAAGGGGACAGGGTAGTTTAGGGCAGTTCTTC.

The rearrangement links TRBV3-1 to TRBJ2-5, with D hard to call. The length of the CDR3 is 16 residues. CDR1 and CDR2 (germline): LGHDT, YNNKEL (reference sequence). Trimming removed 1 base at V and 2 bases at J, with 14 bases between. DNA for the CDR3: TGTGCCAGCAGCCAAGCCAGCCTTGACTCTCAAGAGACCCAGTACTTC. Translation: CASSQASLDSQETQYF.

J is TRBJ2-7 and V is TRBV12-3 or TRBV12-4; weak D call: TRBD2 (6 bases). V was shortened by 3 bases and J by 3 bases, with 15 bases between the two germline ends. This CDR3 spans 15 amino acids. The CDR3 region is CASSFLGGPRYEQYF. CDR3 sequence (DNA): TGTGCCAGCAGTTTTTTGGGAGGTCCCCGCTACGAGCAGTACTTC.

The rearrangement uses TRBV5-1 and TRBJ1-5; 8 nucleotides match TRBD1. The CDR3 has 14 amino acids. Germline-derived CDR1 and CDR2 are SGHRS and YFSETQ. V gave up 0 bases and J gave up 6 bases; unmatched junction bases: 2. The CDR3 spells CASSLGTGGQPQHF. DNA for the CDR3: TGCGCCAGCAGCTTGGGTACAGGGGGTCAGCCCCAGCATTTT.

CDR3 in amino acids: CSVERQVSNEQFF. DNA for the CDR3: TGCAGCGTTGAGAGACAGGTATCCAATGAGCAGTTCTTC. The V and J genes are TRBV29-1 and TRBJ2-1; possible D gene TRBD1, 6 bases. Germline assignment: CDR1 SQVTM and CDR2 ANQGSEA. The CDR3 is made up of 13 amino acids. V lost 3 bases and J 6 bases, leaving 12 bases between the germline ends.

The rearrangement uses TRBV14 and TRBJ2-1; the D is unclear. V lost 4 bases and J lost 0, with 7 bases in between. This CDR3 comprises 14 residues. The germline V gene has CDR1 SGHDN and CDR2 FVKESK. CDR3: CASSLLVSYNEQFF. The CDR3 DNA reads TGTGCCAGCAGCCTTCTGGTCTCCTACAATGAGCAGTTCTTC.

In this sample, this clonotype turned up a few times. This chain uses TRBV2 with TRBJ1-5; D not resolved. Trimming cost V 7 bases and J 7 bases, with 8 bases left between them. This CDR3 has 11 amino acids. CDR1 and CDR2 from the germline V gene are SNHLY and FYNNEI. The CDR3: CASTSGQPQHF. The CDR3 DNA reads as TGTGCCAGCACTTCGGGGCAGCCCCAGCATTTT.

The V gene is TRBV24-1, the J gene TRBJ2-3, with TRBD2 matching 8 bases. CDR3 length: 20 amino acids. The V gene end was trimmed by 2 bases and the J gene end by 0 bases; junction bases not matched to a gene: 15. Germline V gene sequence: CDR1 KGHDR, CDR2 SFDVKD. CDR3 residues: CATSDSSRRGRPLSTDTQYF. CDR3 bases: TGTGCCACCAGTGATTCCTCTAGGCGCGGGAGGCCCCTTAGCACAGATACGCAGTATTTT.

The rearrangement uses TRBV2 and TRBJ1-1; D is ambiguous. The length of the CDR3 is 13 residues. V was cut by 7 bases and J by 1 base, with 10 bases left in between. Germline V gene sequence: CDR1 SNHLY, CDR2 FYNNEI. The CDR3 region has the DNA TGTGCCAGCAAAGTATCAGAGAACACTGAAGCTTTCTTT. Amino acids: CASKVSENTEAFF.

The rearrangement links TRBV29-1 to TRBJ1-2; D may be TRBD1 (5 bases). This CDR3 has 12 amino acids. V lost 7 bases and J lost 3, with 12 bases in between. Germline V gives CDR1 SQVTM, CDR2 ANQGSEA. The CDR3 here is CSGGGVDYGYTF. DNA for the CDR3: TGCAGCGGTGGGGGGGTGGACTATGGCTACACCTTC.

This rearrangement joins TRBV15 to TRBJ1-2; no reliable D call. The CDR3 is 16 amino acids. Germline V gene data show CDR1 as LNHNV and CDR2 as YYDKDF (reference sequence). Trimming removed 0 bases from V and 0 bases from J, with 11 bases in between. This CDR3 reads CATSRDIVDPNYGYTF. The CDR3, as DNA: TGTGCCACCAGCAGAGACATTGTTGACCCTAACTATGGCTACACCTTC.

The chain carries TRBV7-8 and TRBJ2-5; D may be TRBD1 or TRBD2 (5 bases each). The CDR3 is 15 amino acids. In germline, CDR1 is SGHVS, CDR2 FQNEAQ. Trimming took off 3 bases at V and 1 base at J, with 12 bases between the two ends. CDR3 DNA: TGTGCCAGCAGCTTGGGGGTAGTTTCCCAAGAGACCCAGTACTTC. Translated, it gives CASSLGVVSQETQYF.

The rearrangement uses TRBV5-1 and TRBJ2-5, with 10 bases identical to TRBD2. V lost 3 bases to trimming and J lost 4 bases; unmatched junction nucleotides: 9. Germline V gives CDR1 SGHRS, CDR2 YFSETQ. There are 16 residues in the CDR3. The CDR3 sequence is CASSWGPGLARETQYF. In nucleotides, the CDR3 is TGCGCCAGCAGCTGGGGTCCGGGACTAGCGAGAGAGACCCAGTACTTC.

This clonotype was found once. This chain links TRBV18 with TRBJ2-5, with D possibly matching TRBD1 (5 bases). Germline CDR1 reads KGHSH; CDR2 reads LQKENI. The CDR3 is 13 amino acids. The V gene lost 6 bases and the J gene lost 3 bases, with 11 bases spanning the gap. The CDR3 DNA is TGTGCCAGCTCGGGGCAGGGTGAAGAGACCCAGTACTTC. It yields the protein CASSGQGEETQYF.

The rearrangement joins TRBV28 to TRBJ2-7, with D uncertain. Trimming pared 0 bases from V and 2 bases from J, leaving 8 bases between. This CDR3 has 14 amino acids. Germline V gene sequence: CDR1 MDHEN, CDR2 SYDVKM. The DNA for the CDR3 is TGTGCCAGCAGTTTATGGGGTGGCCCCTACGAGCAGTACTTC. Translating it yields CASSLWGGPYEQYF.

The genes are TRBV20-1 and TRBJ2-1; 8 bases are a match to TRBD2. This CDR3 has 14 residues. Per germline, CDR1 DFQATT and CDR2 SNEGSKA (reference sequence). After removal of 6 bases from V and 3 bases from J, the junction contained 7 bases not matched to a gene. The CDR3 coding sequence is TGCAGTGCCAACCCACTAGCGGACTACAATGAGCAGTTCTTC. Its protein product is CSANPLADYNEQFF.

V is TRBV6-1 and J is TRBJ2-2, with 9 nucleotides matching TRBD1. V shed 7 bases and J 3 bases; nucleotides not matched to a gene: 6. CDR1 MNHNS and CDR2 SASEGT come from the germline V gene. The CDR3 loop spans 15 amino acids. CDR3 region: CASKEQGADTGELFF. DNA of the CDR3: TGTGCCAGCAAGGAACAGGGGGCGGACACCGGGGAGCTGTTTTTT.

This clonotype came up once. The CDR3 sequence: CASSIPGTGSSYEQYF. CDR3 DNA sequence: TGTGCCAGTAGTATCCCAGGGACAGGGAGCTCCTACGAGCAGTACTTC. The chain joins TRBV19 to TRBJ2-7; 9 nucleotides align to TRBD1. The CDR3 is 16 amino acids. With 3 bases clipped from V and 0 bases from J, the junction kept 6 bases outside the gene matches. Germline CDR1 is LNHDA and CDR2 is SQIVND (reference sequence). Full variable domain (remainder filled in from reference TRBV19 and TRBJ2-7): DGGITQSPKYLFRKEGQNVTLSCEQNLNHDAMYWYRQDPGQGLRLIYYSQIVNDFQKGDIAEGYSVSREKKESFPLTVTSAQKNPTAFYLCASSIPGTGSSYEQYFGPGTRLTVT.

The chain links TRBV7-9 to TRBJ2-5, with D perhaps matching TRBD2 (5 bases). This CDR3 has 14 residues. Per germline, CDR1 SEHNR and CDR2 FQNEAQ (reference sequence). Between the trimmed V and J ends, which lost 1 base and 5 bases, there was a span of 11 bases. The CDR3 bases are TGTGCCAGCAGCTTAGATGTGGGAGTGGAGACCCAGTACTTC. Translated, it gives CASSLDVGVETQYF.

V usage is TRBV28 and J usage is TRBJ1-3; 7 nucleotides line up with TRBD1. V shed 6 bases and J 0 bases; nucleotides not matched to a gene: 8. There are 16 residues in the CDR3. Germline V CDR1 and CDR2: MDHEN, SYDVKM. The CDR3 spells CASSTGAALSGNTIYF. The CDR3 coding sequence is TGTGCCAGCAGCACAGGGGCAGCCCTCTCTGGAAACACCATATATTTT.

The chain is built from TRBV7-8 and TRBJ1-6, with 7 bases lining up with TRBD1. V dropped 2 bases and J dropped 7; count of bases not matched to a gene: 2. Germline CDR1 is SGHVS and CDR2 is FQNEAQ. The CDR3 contains 14 residues. The CDR3 protein is CASSLQGENSPLHF. The DNA for the CDR3 is TGTGCCAGCAGCTTACAGGGGGAAAATTCACCCCTCCACTTT.

The rearrangement links TRBV11-3 to TRBJ1-1; TRBD1 matches 8 bases. Germline V lookup: CDR1 SGHNT, CDR2 YENEEA. V shed 5 bases and J 5 bases; nucleotides not matched to a gene: 7. This CDR3 is built from 14 residues. The CDR3 nucleotides read TGTGCCAGCAGCACCGGACAGGGTGGAACTGAAGCTTTCTTT. The encoded protein is CASSTGQGGTEAFF.

Judged by abundance, this clonotype is medium-sized. This chain joins TRBV20-1 and TRBJ1-2; 9 bases map to TRBD1. J gave up 5 bases and V 2 bases, and 3 bases lay outside the gene matches. Germline-derived CDR1 and CDR2 are DFQATT and SNEGSKA (reference sequence). This CDR3 contains 13 residues. The CDR3 sequence: CSARSQGAYGYTF. The CDR3 DNA is TGCAGTGCTAGATCACAGGGGGCTTATGGCTACACCTTC.

The CDR3 DNA reads as TGTGCCAGCAGCTCACCGGGACTAGCGGGAGGGTTCACGACCACAGATACGCAGTATTTT. Its translation is CASSSPGLAGGFTTTDTQYF. This chain joins TRBV7-9 and TRBJ2-3, with 16 positions matching TRBD2. After removal of 4 bases from V and 2 bases from J, the junction contained 12 bases not matched to a gene. The CDR3 contains 20 residues. CDR1 and CDR2 from the germline V gene are SEHNR and FQNEAQ (reference sequence).

A single count supports this clonotype. The J gene is TRBJ1-1, the V gene TRBV19; TRBD1 is a possible D gene (5 bases). V lost 6 bases and J lost 3, with 20 bases in between. The CDR3 runs to 16 residues. The germline V gene has CDR1 LNHDA and CDR2 SQIVND (reference sequence). The CDR3 bases are TGTGCCAGTAGCCCCCGGGGCAGGGCGGGGCACACTGAAGCTTTCTTT. Translated: CASSPRGRAGHTEAFF.

The J gene is TRBJ1-5, the V gene TRBV29-1; TRBD1 might be the D (5 bases). The CDR3 consists of 13 residues. Germline loops: CDR1 SQVTM, CDR2 ANQGSEA. Between the trimmed V and J ends, which lost 5 bases and 6 bases, there was a span of 14 bases. This CDR3 is CSVLRAAGQPQHF. The DNA of the CDR3 is TGCAGCGTTCTCAGGGCGGCAGGTCAGCCCCAGCATTTT.

The chain combines TRBV19 with TRBJ1-1; D perhaps matches TRBD1 (5 bases). Trimming shortened V by 6 bases and J by 1 base, and 9 bases separated the two germline ends. This CDR3 spans 13 amino acids. Germline V CDR1 and CDR2: LNHDA, SQIVND (reference sequence). The CDR3 sequence: CASSRRGNTEAFF. CDR3 nucleotide sequence: TGTGCCAGTAGCCGGAGGGGGAACACTGAAGCTTTCTTT.

This clonotype occurred once. The chain combines TRBV29-1 with TRBJ2-3; D unresolved. The V end lost 2 bases, the J end lost 0 bases, and 12 bases lay between the germline ends. CDR3 length: 15 residues. CDR1 SQVTM and CDR2 ANQGSEA come from the germline V gene. CDR3 amino acids: CSVEKNSHSTDTQYF. Written as DNA, the CDR3 is TGCAGCGTTGAAAAAAACAGCCACAGCACAGATACGCAGTATTTT.

CDR3 loop: CASSIRQGPTEAFF. The DNA for the CDR3 is TGTGCCAGCAGTATAAGACAGGGTCCCACTGAAGCTTTCTTT. This chain uses TRBV2 with TRBJ1-1; 7 nucleotides line up with TRBD1. Germline V gene data show CDR1 as SNHLY and CDR2 as FYNNEI. The length of the CDR3 is 14 residues. J lost 4 bases, V lost 5 bases, and 7 bases had no gene match.

The chain employs TRBV7-2 and TRBJ2-2, with a tentative D call TRBD1 (6 bases). The CDR3 length is 16 residues. Germline V lookup: CDR1 SGHTA, CDR2 FQGNSA. The ends were cut back, 3 bases at V and 1 base at J, with 12 bases in the middle. CDR3 protein: CASSFLGTLNTGELFF. Written as DNA, the CDR3 is TGTGCCAGCAGCTTCCTCGGGACATTGAACACCGGGGAGCTGTTTTTT.